These T cell receptor beta chains were read from a single sample in a study of shared clonotypes between healthy human individuals. Data came from immunoSEQ multiplex PCR; TCRdb stores just in-frame clones and leaves some out. The repertoire includes hundreds of thousands of clones, 95% to 97% of them detected once, and roughly 0.1% sits in the top ten. The specimen sequenced was naive CD8+ T cells sorted from blood. All receptors come from a woman in her twenties or thirties in good health. Both conserved end residues are trimmed from each CDR3. The size entry is marked missing in some rows and otherwise reads once, few, many or a size class.

j_call,v_call,clone_size,cdr3_aa
TRBJ2-7,TRBV6-5,once,ASSLIAGGYEQY
TRBJ2-7,TRBV2,-,ASAGLADYEQY
TRBJ1-5,TRBV7-8,-,ASSLGGLGRGSNQPQH
TRBJ2-1,TRBV28,-,ASSLPTGGTLYNEQF
TRBJ2-1,TRBV13,-,ASSPTPIPEQF
-,TRBV27,-,ASSSQRYEQY
TRBJ2-1,TRBV10-1,-,ASSPLAGEYNEQF
TRBJ2-1,TRBV27,-,ASSSSTSGTFNEQF
TRBJ2-7,TRBV19,-,ASSIAAEGAPEQY
TRBJ2-1,TRBV27,-,ASSWAGVHNEQF
TRBJ2-7,TRBV2,-,ASSEGGGQA
TRBJ1-5,TRBV10-3,-,AISERGNGNQPQH
TRBJ2-1,TRBV13,-,ASRGERQF
TRBJ1-6,TRBV28,-,ASSATGPVSPLH
TRBJ1-1,TRBV27,-,ASSLDGTAEAF
TRBJ2-5,TRBV9,-,ASSHPEGAGAGQETQY
TRBJ2-7,TRBV21-1,-,ASSKWRGLAEAYEQY
TRBJ2-2,TRBV4-1,-,ASSHRRATGELF
TRBJ2-1,TRBV27,-,ASSLRDRSYNEQF
TRBJ2-7,TRBV9,-,ASSPLGLAGGHEQY
TRBJ2-7,TRBV2,-,ASSVPGQGPSSYEQY
TRBJ1-1,TRBV2,-,ASSDIQGIKYTEAF
TRBJ1-1,TRBV5-6,few,ASNSRTGEAF
TRBJ2-1,TRBV19,-,ASSIAGGSNEQF
TRBJ1-4,TRBV19,-,ASKVFDPTNEKLF
TRBJ2-7,TRBV4-1,-,ASSPQEVGGYEQY
TRBJ2-7,TRBV6-1,-,ASSVTGTSGNYEQY
TRBJ2-2,TRBV30,few,AWRDQAGELF
TRBJ2-1,TRBV19,-,ASTPWAGAGNEQF
TRBJ2-7,TRBV2,-,ASKDGREQY
TRBJ2-7,TRBV4-1,-,ASSPTAGYEQY
TRBJ2-7,TRBV5-8,-,ASSPRSSYEQY
TRBJ1-1,TRBV27,-,ASSFIGQGVSEAF
TRBJ2-7,TRBV11-2,-,ASSSPVREQY
TRBJ2-5,TRBV28,-,ASIDRTGGEGTQY
TRBJ2-7,TRBV5-1,-,ASSPRTGWYEQY
TRBJ2-7,TRBV27,-,ASSNGLSSYEQY
TRBJ1-4,TRBV18,-,ASSPRPGTCEKLF
TRBJ2-7,TRBV5-8,-,ASSLGLAGGGYEQY
TRBJ2-7,TRBV27,-,ASSLISSGVSYEQY
TRBJ2-5,TRBV29-1,-,SVDGTDLLGTQY
TRBJ2-7,TRBV7-8,few,ASSSPPYEQY
TRBJ2-2,TRBV7-9,-,ASSTSRENTGELF
TRBJ2-3,TRBV7-9,-,ASSFPGTSGVSTDTQY
TRBJ2-7,TRBV5-4,-,ASSLGTAPDEQY
TRBJ2-7,TRBV27,-,ASSLSAAGGYEQY
TRBJ2-7,TRBV19,-,ASSISSGDSYEQY
TRBJ1-2,TRBV28,-,ASSLEGEIGYGYT
TRBJ2-7,TRBV7-3,-,ASSIIGGTQTYEQY
TRBJ2-1,TRBV2,-,ASKRLVAEQF
TRBJ2-5,TRBV4-1,-,ASSRGQGKETQY
TRBJ2-1,TRBV11-2,few,ASRRGHNEQF
TRBJ1-1,TRBV4-1,-,ASKQTGGKTEAF
TRBJ2-5,TRBV19,-,ASSISLRISPETQY
TRBJ2-3,TRBV28,-,ASSPRTTMADTQY
TRBJ2-1,TRBV5-4,-,ASSSGHYNEQF
TRBJ2-1,TRBV28,-,ASRGLFSSYNEQF
TRBJ1-1,TRBV27,-,ASGYGGLNTEAF
TRBJ2-5,TRBV20-1,-,SAWVEATQY